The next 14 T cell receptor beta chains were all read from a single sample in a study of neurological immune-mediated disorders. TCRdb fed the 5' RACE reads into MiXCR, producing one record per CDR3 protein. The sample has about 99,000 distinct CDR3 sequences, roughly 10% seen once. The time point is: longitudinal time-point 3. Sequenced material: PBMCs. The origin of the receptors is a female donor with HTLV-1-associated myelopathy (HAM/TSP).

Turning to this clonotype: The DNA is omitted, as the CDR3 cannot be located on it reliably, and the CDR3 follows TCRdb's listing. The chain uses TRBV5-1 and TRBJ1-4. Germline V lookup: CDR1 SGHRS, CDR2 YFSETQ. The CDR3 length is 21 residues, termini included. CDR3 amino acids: CASSFYICSARDAGRAGKLFF.

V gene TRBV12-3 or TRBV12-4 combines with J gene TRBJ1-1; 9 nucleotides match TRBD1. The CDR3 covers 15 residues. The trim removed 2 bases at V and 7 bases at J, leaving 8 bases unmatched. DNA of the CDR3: TGTGCCAGCAGTTTAAGGCCCGGGACAGGGAATGAAGCTTTCTTT. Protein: CASSLRPGTGNEAFF.

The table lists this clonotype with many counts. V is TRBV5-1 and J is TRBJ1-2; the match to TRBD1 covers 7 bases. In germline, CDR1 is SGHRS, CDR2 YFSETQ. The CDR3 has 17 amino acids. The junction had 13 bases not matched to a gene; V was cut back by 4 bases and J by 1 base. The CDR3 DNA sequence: TGCGCCAGCAGCCCGCAGACAGGGTTCTTCATTAACTATGGCTACACCTTC. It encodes CASSPQTGFFINYGYTF.

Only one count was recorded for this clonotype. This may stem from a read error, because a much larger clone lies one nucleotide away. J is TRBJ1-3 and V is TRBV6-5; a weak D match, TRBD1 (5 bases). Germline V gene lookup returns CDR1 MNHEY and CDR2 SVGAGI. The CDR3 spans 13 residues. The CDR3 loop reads CAGGGDSANTIYF. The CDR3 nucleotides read TGTGCAGGCGGGGGGGACTCTGCAAACACCATATATTTT.

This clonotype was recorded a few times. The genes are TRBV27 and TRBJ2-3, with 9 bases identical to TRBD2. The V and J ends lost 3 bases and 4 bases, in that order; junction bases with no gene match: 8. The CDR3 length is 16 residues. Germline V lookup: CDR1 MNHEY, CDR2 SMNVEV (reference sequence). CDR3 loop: CASSFWVAGESDTQYF. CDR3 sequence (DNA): TGTGCCAGCAGTTTTTGGGTAGCGGGGGAGTCAGATACGCAGTATTTT.

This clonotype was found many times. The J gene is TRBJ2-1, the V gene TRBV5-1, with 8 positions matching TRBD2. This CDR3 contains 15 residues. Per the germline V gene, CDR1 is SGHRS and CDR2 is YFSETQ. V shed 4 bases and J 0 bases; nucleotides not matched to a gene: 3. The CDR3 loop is CASSPSGLSYNEQFF. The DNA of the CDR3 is TGCGCCAGCAGCCCTAGCGGGCTCTCCTACAATGAGCAGTTCTTC.

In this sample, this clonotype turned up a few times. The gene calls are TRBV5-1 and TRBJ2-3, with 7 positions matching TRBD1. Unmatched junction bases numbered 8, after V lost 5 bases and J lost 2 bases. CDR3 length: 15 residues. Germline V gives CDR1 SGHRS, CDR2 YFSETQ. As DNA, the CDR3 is TGCGCCAGCAGACCGACAGGGTTCCCCACAGATACGCAGTATTTT. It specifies CASRPTGFPTDTQYF.

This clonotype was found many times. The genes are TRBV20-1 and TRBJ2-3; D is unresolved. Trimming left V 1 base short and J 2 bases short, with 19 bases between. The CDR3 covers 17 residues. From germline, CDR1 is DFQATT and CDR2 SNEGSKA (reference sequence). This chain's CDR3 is CSARVPVWFQNTDTQYF. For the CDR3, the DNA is TGCAGTGCTAGAGTCCCGGTTTGGTTTCAAAACACAGATACGCAGTATTTT.

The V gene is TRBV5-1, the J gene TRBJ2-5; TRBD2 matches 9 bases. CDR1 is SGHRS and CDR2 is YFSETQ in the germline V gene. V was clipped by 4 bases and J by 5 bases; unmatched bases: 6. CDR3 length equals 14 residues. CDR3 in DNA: TGCGCCAGCAGCGTAGCGGGGGCCGGTGAGACCCAGTACTTC. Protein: CASSVAGAGETQYF. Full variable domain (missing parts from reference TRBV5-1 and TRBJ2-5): KAGVTQTPRYLIKTRGQQVTLSCSPISGHRSVSWYQQTPGQGLQFLFEYFSETQRNKGNFPGRFSGRQFSNSRSEMNVSTLELGDSALYLCASSVAGAGETQYFGPGTRLLVL.

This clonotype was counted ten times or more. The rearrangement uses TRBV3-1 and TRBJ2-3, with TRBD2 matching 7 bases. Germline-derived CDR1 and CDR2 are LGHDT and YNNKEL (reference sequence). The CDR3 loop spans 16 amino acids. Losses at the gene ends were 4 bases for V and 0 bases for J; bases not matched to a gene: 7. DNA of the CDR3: TGTGCCAGCAGCCCTAGCGGCGGCTTGAGCACAGATACGCAGTATTTT. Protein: CASSPSGGLSTDTQYF.

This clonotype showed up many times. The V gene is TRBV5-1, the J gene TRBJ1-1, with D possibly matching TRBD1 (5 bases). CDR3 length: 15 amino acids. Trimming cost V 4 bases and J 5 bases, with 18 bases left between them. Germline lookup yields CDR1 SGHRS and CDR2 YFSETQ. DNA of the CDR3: TGCGCCAGCAGCCTAATTCCAGGGTGGGATACTGAAGCTTTCTTT. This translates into CASSLIPGWDTEAFF.

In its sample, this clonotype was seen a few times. The CDR3 DNA is TGTGCCAGCAGCCCCAGGGGGGACACAGATACGCAGTATTTT. This codes for CASSPRGDTDTQYF. The chain couples TRBV6-2 or TRBV6-3 to TRBJ2-3; perhaps TRBD1 as D (7 bases). The CDR3 has 14 amino acids. Looked up from germline, CDR1 is MNHEY and CDR2 is SVGEGT. The V end lost 6 bases, the J end lost 2 bases, and 12 bases lay between the germline ends.

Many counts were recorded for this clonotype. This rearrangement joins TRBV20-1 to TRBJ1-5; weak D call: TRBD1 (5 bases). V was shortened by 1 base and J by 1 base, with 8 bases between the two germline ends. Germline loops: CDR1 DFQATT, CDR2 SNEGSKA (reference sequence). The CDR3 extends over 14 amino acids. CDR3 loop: CSARGTLSNQPQHF. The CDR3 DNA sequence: TGCAGTGCTAGAGGGACACTAAGCAATCAGCCCCAGCATTTT.

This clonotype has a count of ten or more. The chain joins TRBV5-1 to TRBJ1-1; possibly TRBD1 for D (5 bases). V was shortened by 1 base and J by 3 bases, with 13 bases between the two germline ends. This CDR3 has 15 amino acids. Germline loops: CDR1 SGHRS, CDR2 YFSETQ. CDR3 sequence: CASSLRAGRDTEAFF. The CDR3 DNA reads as TGCGCCAGCAGCTTGCGGGCAGGGAGGGACACTGAAGCTTTCTTT.